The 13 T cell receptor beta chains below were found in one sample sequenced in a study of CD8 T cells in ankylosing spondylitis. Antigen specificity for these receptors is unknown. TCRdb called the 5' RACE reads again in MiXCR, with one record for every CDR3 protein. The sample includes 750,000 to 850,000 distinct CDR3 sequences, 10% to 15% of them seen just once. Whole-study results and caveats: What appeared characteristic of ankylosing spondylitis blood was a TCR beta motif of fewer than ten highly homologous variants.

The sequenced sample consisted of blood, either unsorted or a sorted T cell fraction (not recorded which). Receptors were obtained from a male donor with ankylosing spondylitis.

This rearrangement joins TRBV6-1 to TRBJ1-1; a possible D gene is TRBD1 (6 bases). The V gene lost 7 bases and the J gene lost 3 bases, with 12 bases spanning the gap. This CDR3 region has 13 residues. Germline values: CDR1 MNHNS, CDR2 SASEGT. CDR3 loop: CASTRDRHTEAFF. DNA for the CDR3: TGTGCCAGCACCCGCGACAGGCACACTGAAGCTTTCTTT.

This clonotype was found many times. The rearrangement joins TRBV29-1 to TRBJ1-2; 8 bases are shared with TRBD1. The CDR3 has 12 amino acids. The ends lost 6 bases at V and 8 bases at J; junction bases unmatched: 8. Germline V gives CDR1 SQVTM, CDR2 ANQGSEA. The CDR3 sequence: CSVETGGGGYTF. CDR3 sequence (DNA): TGCAGCGTAGAAACAGGGGGAGGAGGCTACACCTTC.

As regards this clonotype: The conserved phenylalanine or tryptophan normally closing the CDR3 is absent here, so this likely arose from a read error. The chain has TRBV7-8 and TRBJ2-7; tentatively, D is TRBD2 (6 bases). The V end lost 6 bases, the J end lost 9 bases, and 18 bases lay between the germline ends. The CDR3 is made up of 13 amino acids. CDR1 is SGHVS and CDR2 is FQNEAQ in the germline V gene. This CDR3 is CASSPSGRRGQYI. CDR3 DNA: TGTGCCAGCAGTCCCAGCGGAAGGAGGGGGCAGTACATC.

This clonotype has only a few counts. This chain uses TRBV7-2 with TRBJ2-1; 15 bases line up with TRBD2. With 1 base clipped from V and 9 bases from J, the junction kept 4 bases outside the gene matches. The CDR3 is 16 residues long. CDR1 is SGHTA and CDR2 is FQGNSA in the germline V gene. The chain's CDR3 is CASSLVGTSGGSEQFF. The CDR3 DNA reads TGTGCCAGCAGCTTAGTAGGGACTAGCGGGGGGAGTGAGCAGTTCTTC.

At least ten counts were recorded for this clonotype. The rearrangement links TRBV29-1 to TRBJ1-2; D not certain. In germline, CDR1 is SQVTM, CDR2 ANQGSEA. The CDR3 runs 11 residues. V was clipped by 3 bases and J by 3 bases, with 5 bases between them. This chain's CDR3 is CSVDLDYGYTF. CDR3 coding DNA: TGCAGCGTTGATTTGGACTATGGCTACACCTTC.

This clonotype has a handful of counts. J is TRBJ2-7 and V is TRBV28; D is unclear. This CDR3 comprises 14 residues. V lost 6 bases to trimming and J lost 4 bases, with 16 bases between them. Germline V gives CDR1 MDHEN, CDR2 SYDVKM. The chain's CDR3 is CASRRGTVEYEQYF. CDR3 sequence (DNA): TGTGCCAGCAGACGCGGAACAGTGGAATACGAGCAGTACTTC.

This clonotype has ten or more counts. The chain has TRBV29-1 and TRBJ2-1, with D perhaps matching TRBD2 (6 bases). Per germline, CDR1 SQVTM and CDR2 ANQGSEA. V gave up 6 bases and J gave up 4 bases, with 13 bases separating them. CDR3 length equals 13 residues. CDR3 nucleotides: TGCAGCGTAAGGGGAGGATCATACAATGAGCAGTTCTTC. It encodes CSVRGGSYNEQFF.

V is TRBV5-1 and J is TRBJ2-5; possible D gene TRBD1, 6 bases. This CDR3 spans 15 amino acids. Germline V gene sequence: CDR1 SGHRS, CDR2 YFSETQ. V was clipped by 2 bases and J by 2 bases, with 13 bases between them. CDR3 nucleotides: TGCGCCAGCAGCTTCCAGGGGCTGCCTCAAGAGACCCAGTACTTC. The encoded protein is CASSFQGLPQETQYF.

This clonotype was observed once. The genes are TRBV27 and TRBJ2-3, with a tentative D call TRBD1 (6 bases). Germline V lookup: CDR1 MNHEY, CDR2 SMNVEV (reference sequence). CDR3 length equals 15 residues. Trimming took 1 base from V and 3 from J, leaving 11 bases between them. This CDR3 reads CASSLYQGRTDTQYF. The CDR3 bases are TGTGCCAGCAGTTTATACCAGGGGAGAACAGATACGCAGTATTTT.

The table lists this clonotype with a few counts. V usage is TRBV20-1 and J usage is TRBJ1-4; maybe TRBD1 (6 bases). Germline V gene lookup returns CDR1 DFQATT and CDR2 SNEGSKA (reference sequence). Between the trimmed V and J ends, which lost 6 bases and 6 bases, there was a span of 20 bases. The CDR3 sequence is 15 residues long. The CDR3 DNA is TGCAGTGCCCCCTCGGGGGCGGCGTCAGATGAAAAACTGTTTTTT. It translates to CSAPSGAASDEKLFF.

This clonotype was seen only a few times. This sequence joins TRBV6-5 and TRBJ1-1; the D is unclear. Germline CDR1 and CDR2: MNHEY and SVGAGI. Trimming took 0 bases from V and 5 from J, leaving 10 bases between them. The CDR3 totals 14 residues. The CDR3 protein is CASSYSRLRTEAFF. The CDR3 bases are TGTGCCAGCAGTTACTCCCGCCTTAGGACTGAAGCTTTCTTT.

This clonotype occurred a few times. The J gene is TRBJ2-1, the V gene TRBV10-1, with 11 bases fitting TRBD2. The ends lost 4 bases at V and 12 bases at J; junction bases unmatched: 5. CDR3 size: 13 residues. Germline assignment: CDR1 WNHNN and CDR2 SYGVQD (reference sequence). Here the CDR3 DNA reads TGCGCCAGCAGTGTAACTAGCGGGAGCTGGCAGTTCTTC. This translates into CASSVTSGSWQFF.

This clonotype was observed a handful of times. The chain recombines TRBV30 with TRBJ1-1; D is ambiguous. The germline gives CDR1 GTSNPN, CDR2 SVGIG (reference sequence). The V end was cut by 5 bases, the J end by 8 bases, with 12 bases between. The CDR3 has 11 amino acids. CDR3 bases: TGTGCCTGGCGGCCCGGTTTCGAAGCTTTCTTT. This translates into CAWRPGFEAFF.